This T cell receptor (beta chain) was found in a study of shared clonotypes between healthy human individuals. Study outcomes and limitations: Sequencing depth was a factor that was expected to affect clonotype sharing among donors. Shared clonotypes: roughly 4.7% naive CD4, under 4% naive CD8, roughly 2.2% memory CD4, under 0.5% memory CD8.

As to this clone: The antigen remains unidentified.

Positive CCR7 selection of CD45RO-negative cells yielded the naive CD8 cells, and terminally differentiated effector memory CD45RA+ cells were excluded. Every donor, a Caucasian adult, lived in Nashville, Tennessee. This CDR3 contains 13 residues. Germline values: CDR1 SGHVS, CDR2 FNYEAQ. Trimming pared 5 bases from V and 5 bases from J, leaving 12 bases between. Original handling: ImmunoSEQ supplied junction-only sequences lacking quality scores, so filtering was different. Sequenced by immunoSEQ multiplex PCR; TCRdb stores in-frame clones only, minus some. The V and J calls and clone size come from that table; D and trimming were worked out from the DNA. Counted here are nearly 2 million clones, approximately 95% occurring once; the ten biggest clones make up approximately 1%.

The rearrangement links TRBV7-6 to TRBJ1-1, with D hard to call. The sequence came from a man between 18 and 29 years old in good health. The sequenced sample consisted of naive CD8+ T cells sorted from blood. The DNA for the CDR3 is TGTGCCAGCAGCCTCGGCGGTATTACTGAAGCTTTCTTT. Amino acids: CASSLGGITEAFF.